This entry concerns a single T cell receptor (beta chain). Its antigen has not been determined. No much larger clone exists at a distance of one base, and base qualities are not known. Peripheral blood CD8+ and CD4+ T cells from healthy donors, Susac syndrome patients and multiple sclerosis patients were profiled by high-throughput TCR beta sequencing. Recently defined diagnostic criteria for definite or probable disease were met by the Susac syndrome patients. Bulk CD8+ and CD4+ T cells were purified magnetically by negative isolation, whereas CD8+ TEMRA cells were enriched by FACS. Blood was collected in EDTA tubes and processed within 24 hours, with PBMCs isolated through density gradient centrifugation. PBMCs intended for TCR sequencing were frozen in liquid nitrogen and were later thawed in a 37 degrees C water bath. The sorted or isolated CD4+, CD8+ and CD8+ TEMRA cells reached a purity of at least 90%.

RNA was extracted using the RNeasy kit, and roughly 0.5 to 1 microgram was reverse transcribed with random hexamers. TCR beta CDR3 regions were amplified with the immunoSEQ multiplex PCR assay covering 54 Vbeta and 13 Jbeta segments. PCR amplification bias was corrected using a synthetic template baseline for primer optimization and computational correction. From the authors' description of their analysis: Reads were annotated to V, D and J genes per IMGT and analyzed with immunoSEQ Analyzer, keeping only productive sequences. Clonality was computed as one minus Shannon entropy normalized by log2 of the number of productive unique sequences. Public and private clones were assessed among the 100 most prevalent clones of each patient and control. Clones were defined as Susac-specific when absent from the healthy and MS cohorts, from some 1,100 published viral clones and from other ImmuneACCESS disease sequences. TCRdb trimmed the raw reads at Q25, called clones with MiXCR and kept productive beta chains. Each entry merges the rows of one CDR3 protein and shows their most common DNA and genes. TCRdb assigned the V and J calls; the authors' analysis was not used. The sample contains over 120,000 distinct CDR3 sequences, 95% of them found a single time. Jointly, the top ten make up 0.14% of the sample.

Cut back by 1 base and 0 bases, the V and J ends lie 7 bases apart. The CDR3 runs 14 amino acids, cysteine and phenylalanine included. Of all the DNA, just the CDR3 is kept, 42 bases in frame from base 1. The germline V gene (reference sequence) specifies GTSNPN as CDR1 and SVGIG as CDR2. The data were taken from a study of CD8 T cells in Susac syndrome (dated by TCRdb to the late 2010s). Turning to the overall study: Among the sequenced Susac syndrome patients, about 6 had clinically active disease and roughly eight were in clinical remission. The study used repertoire sequencing to test whether antigen drove CD8+ T cell activation and differentiation in Susac syndrome. At blood withdrawal, Susac syndrome patients were therapy-naive, treated with corticosteroids (with IVIg additionally given to some), or treated with IVIg alone. The full study reports these points: The number of individuals in the TCR sequencing and HLA analysis was recognized as being relatively small. In the CD4+ T cell repertoire of Susac syndrome patients, clonal expansion was not detected.

Recombination connected TRBV30 to TRBJ1-5; too little of a D gene remains to name it. The sample comprised CD4+ T cells from PBMCs. This sequence originates from a human donor with Susac syndrome. The sequence in DNA is TGTGCCTGGAGTGGGGGATATAGCAATCAGCCCCAGCATTTT. Its protein reads: CAWSGGYSNQPQHF.